Detailed here is one T cell receptor (beta chain). Its antigen is not identified. V dropped 4 bases and J dropped 8 bases, with 18 bases sitting between them. The CDR3 spans 15 residues. Germline-derived CDR1 and CDR2 are SGHRS and YFSETQ. TCRdb recomputed calls from the RT-PCR reads with MiXCR, one row per CDR3 protein. In the table there are 610,000 or so distinct CDR3 sequences, 12% to 15% of which are singletons. This specimen belongs to a study of response to subunit inactivated influenza vaccine. General study points: The authors offered the suggestion that each seasonal influenza vaccination recruits few new T cells.

This material consisted of PBMCs from blood, taken 11 to 12 days after vaccination. The V and J genes are TRBV5-1 and TRBJ1-4, with D possibly TRBD1 on 5 matching bases. This sequence was found in a man aged 45-65 years who received an inactivated influenza vaccine. CDR3 in DNA: TGCGCCAGCAGCCGTTACGCAGGGTTAGGCGAAAAACTGTTTTTT. Its protein product is CASSRYAGLGEKLFF. Supplemented by reference TRBV5-1 and TRBJ1-4, the full variable domain reads KAGVTQTPRYLIKTRGQQVTLSCSPISGHRSVSWYQQTPGQGLQFLFEYFSETQRNKGNFPGRFSGRQFSNSRSEMNVSTLELGDSALYLCASSRYAGLGEKLFFGSGTQLSVL.